Only one count was recorded for the clone carrying this T cell receptor (beta chain). The ends lost 0 bases at V and 0 bases at J; junction bases unmatched: 7. Per the germline V gene, CDR1 is SGHRS and CDR2 is YFSETQ. The CDR3 spans 18 residues. The source of the sample is a study of shared clonotypes between healthy human individuals. Method: immunoSEQ multiplex PCR; TCRdb's copy keeps in-frame clones and lacks some. The sample holds 2,500,000 or so clones, 80% to 95% seen once. This sequence originates from a man between 18 and 29 years old in good health. Some clones in this sample may be carry-over from other donors' samples. This sequence joins TRBV5-1 and TRBJ1-3, with 9 bases matching TRBD1. Sample: naive CD4+ T cells from PBMCs. Subset indicated: CD45RA+ positively selected. Here the CDR3 DNA reads TGCGCCAGCAGCTTGGAATTGGGACAGGGCTTCTCTGGAAACACCATATATTTT. This encodes CASSLELGQGFSGNTIYF.